The subject of this entry is one T cell receptor beta chain. V dropped 9 bases and J dropped 5; count of bases not matched to a gene: 3. This CDR3 is 14 amino acids long. From germline, CDR1 is LNHDA and CDR2 SQIVND (reference sequence). Data came from immunoSEQ multiplex PCR; TCRdb stores just in-frame clones and leaves some out. The repertoire has 55,000 to 65,000 clones, roughly nine tenths of them found once; the top ten carry approximately 0.3%. This sample was included in a study of OX40 agonist ivuxolimab in advanced cancers. This chain links TRBV19 with TRBJ2-3; 15 bases are a match to TRBD2. This specimen was CD4+ or CD8+ T cells sorted from blood, taken in a trial of the OX40 agonist ivuxolimab. This TCR was sampled from an adult with an advanced solid tumor such as melanoma, head and neck, liver or kidney cancer. The CDR3 nucleotides are TGTGCCAGCAGGACTAGCGGGGGGGAAGATACGCAGTATTTT. Encoded protein: CASRTSGGEDTQYF.